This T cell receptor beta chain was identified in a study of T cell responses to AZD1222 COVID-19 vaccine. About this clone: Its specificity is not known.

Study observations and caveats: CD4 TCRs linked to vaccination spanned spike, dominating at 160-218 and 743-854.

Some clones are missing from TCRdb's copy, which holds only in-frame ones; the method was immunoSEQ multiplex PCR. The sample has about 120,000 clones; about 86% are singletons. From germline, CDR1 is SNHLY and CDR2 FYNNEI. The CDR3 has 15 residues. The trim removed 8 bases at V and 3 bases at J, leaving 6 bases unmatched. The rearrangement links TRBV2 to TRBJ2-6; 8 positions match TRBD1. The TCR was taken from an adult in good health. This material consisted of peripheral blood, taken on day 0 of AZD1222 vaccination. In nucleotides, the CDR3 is TGTGCCAGCTGCGGACAGGGTGGTGGGGCCAACGTCCTGACTTTC. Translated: CASCGQGGGANVLTF.